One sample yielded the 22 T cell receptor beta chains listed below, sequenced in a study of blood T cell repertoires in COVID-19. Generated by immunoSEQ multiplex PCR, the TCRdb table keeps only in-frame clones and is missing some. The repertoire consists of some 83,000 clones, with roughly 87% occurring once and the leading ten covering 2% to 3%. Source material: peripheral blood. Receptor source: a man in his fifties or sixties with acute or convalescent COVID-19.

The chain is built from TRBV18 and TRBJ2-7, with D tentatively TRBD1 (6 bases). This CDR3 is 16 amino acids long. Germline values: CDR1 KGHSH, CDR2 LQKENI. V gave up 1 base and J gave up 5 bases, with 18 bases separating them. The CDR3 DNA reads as TGTGCCAGCTCACCACGGCGCGCCAGGGGAAGAGACGAGCAGTACTTC. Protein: CASSPRRARGRDEQYF.

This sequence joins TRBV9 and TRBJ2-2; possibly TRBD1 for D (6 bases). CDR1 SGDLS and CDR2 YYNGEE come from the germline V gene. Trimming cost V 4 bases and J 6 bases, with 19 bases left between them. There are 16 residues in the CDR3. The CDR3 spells CASSLRQAPYAGELFF. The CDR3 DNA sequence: TGTGCCAGCAGCTTAAGACAGGCCCCGTACGCCGGGGAGCTGTTTTTT. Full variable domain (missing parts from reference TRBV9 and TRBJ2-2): DSGVTQTPKHLITATGQRVTLRCSPRSGDLSVYWYQQSLDQGLQFLIQYYNGEERAKGNILERFSAQQFPDLHSELNLSSLELGDSALYFCASSLRQAPYAGELFFGEGSRLTVL.

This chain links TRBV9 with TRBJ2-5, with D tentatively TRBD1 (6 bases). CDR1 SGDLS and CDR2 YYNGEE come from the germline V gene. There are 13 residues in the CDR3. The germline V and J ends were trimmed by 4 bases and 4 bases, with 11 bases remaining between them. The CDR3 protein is CASSPTGRETQYF. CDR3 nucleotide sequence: TGTGCCAGCAGCCCCACAGGGAGAGAGACCCAGTACTTC. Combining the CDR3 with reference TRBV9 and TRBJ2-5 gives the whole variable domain DSGVTQTPKHLITATGQRVTLRCSPRSGDLSVYWYQQSLDQGLQFLIQYYNGEERAKGNILERFSAQQFPDLHSELNLSSLELGDSALYFCASSPTGRETQYFGPGTRLLVL.

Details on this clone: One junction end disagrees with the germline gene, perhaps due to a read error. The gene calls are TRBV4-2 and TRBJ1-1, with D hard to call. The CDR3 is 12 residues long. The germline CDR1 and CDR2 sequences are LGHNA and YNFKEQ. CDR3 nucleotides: TGTGCCAGCACCTCTACCGATCTTGAAGTTTTCTTT. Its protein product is CASTSTDLEVFF.

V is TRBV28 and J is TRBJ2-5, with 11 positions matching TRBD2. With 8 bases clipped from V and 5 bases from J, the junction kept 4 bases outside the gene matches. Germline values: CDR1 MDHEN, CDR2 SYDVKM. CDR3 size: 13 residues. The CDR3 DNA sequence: TGTGCCAGCGGACTAGCGGGTTGGGAGACCCAGTACTTC. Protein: CASGLAGWETQYF.

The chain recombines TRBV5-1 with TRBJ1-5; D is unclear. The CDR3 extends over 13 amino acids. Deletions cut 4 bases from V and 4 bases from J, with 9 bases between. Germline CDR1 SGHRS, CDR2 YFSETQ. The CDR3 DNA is TGCGCCAGCAGCCGAGACGGGAATCAGCCCCAGCATTTT. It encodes CASSRDGNQPQHF.

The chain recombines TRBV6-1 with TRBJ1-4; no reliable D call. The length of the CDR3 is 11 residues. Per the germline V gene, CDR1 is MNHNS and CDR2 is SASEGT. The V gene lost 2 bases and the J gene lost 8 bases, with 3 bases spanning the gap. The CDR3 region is CASSEPEKLFF. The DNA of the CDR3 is TGTGCCAGCAGTGAACCGGAAAAACTGTTTTTT.

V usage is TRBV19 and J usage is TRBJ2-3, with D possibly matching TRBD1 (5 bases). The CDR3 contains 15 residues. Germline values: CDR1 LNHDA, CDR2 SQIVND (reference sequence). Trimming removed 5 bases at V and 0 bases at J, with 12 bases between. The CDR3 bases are TGTGCCAGTAGTCCATATGACAGAAGCACAGATACGCAGTATTTT. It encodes CASSPYDRSTDTQYF.

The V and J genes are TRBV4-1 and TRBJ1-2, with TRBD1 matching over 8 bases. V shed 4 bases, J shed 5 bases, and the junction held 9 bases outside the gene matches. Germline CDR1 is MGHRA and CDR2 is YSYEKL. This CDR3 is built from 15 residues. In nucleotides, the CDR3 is TGCGCCAGCAGCCCCATAATCGGACAGGGTTATGGCTACACCTTC. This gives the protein CASSPIIGQGYGYTF.

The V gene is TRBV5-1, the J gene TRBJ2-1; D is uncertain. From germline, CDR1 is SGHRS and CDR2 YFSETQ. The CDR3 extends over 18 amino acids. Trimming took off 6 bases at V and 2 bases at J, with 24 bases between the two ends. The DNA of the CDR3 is TGCGCCAGCACCTCGAGCCCGTTTGGCGGCAATACCTACAATGAGCAGTTCTTC. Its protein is CASTSSPFGGNTYNEQFF.

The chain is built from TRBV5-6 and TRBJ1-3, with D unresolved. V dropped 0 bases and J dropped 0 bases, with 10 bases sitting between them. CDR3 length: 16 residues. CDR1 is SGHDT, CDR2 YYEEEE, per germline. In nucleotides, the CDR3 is TGTGCCAGCAGCTTGGGCCGCTCTAGCTCTGGAAACACCATATATTTT. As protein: CASSLGRSSSGNTIYF.

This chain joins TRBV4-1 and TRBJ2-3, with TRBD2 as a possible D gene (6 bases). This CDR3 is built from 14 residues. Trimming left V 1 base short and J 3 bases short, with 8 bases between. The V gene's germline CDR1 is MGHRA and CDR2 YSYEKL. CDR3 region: CASSQVGGTDTQYF. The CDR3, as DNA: TGCGCCAGCAGCCAAGTCGGGGGTACAGATACGCAGTATTTT.

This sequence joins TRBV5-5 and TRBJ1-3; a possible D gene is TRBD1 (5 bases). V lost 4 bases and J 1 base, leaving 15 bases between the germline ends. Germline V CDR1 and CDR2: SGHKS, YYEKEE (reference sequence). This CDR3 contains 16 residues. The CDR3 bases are TGTGCCAGCAGCGGCGGAATCGGGGGATCTGGAAACACCATATATTTT. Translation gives CASSGGIGGSGNTIYF.

The CDR3 nucleotides are TGTGCCAGCAGTTTTTGGACACACAATGAGCAGTTCTTC. This gives the protein CASSFWTHNEQFF. The chain links TRBV28 to TRBJ2-1, with D possibly TRBD1 on 5 matching bases. CDR3 length: 13 amino acids. V lost 3 bases and J lost 5, with 8 bases in between. Germline lookup yields CDR1 MDHEN and CDR2 SYDVKM. The full variable domain, with the rest looked up from reference TRBV28 and TRBJ2-1, is DVKVTQSSRYLVKRTGEKVFLECVQDMDHENMFWYRQDPGLGLRLIYFSYDVKMKEKGDIPEGYSVSREKKERFSLILESASTNQTSMYLCASSFWTHNEQFFGPGTRLTVL.

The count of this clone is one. The CDR3 DNA is TGCGCCAGCAGCTCAGGGGACGGTTCGAACACTGAAGCTTTCTTT. Protein sequence: CASSSGDGSNTEAFF. This rearrangement joins TRBV5-1 to TRBJ1-1; D might be TRBD1 (6 bases). Germline CDR1 and CDR2: SGHRS and YFSETQ. The CDR3 spans 15 residues. Trimming took off 3 bases at V and 1 base at J, with 13 bases between the two ends.

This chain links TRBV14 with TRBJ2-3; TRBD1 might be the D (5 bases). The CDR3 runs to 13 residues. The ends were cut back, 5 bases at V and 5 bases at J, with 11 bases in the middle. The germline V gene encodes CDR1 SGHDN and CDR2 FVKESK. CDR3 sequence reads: CASSYLTEDTQYF. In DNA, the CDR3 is TGTGCCAGCAGCTACCTGACAGAAGATACGCAGTATTTT.

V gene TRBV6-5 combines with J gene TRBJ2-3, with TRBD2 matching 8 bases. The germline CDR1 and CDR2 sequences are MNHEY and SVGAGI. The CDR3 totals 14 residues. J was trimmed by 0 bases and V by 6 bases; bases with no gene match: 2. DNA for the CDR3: TGTGCCAGCAGCGGGACTAGGAGCACAGATACGCAGTATTTT. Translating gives CASSGTRSTDTQYF.

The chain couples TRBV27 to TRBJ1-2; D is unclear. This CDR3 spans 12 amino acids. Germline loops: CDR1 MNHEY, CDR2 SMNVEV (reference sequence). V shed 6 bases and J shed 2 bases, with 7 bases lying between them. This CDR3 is CASSSRNYGYTF. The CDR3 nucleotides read TGTGCCAGCAGCTCTAGGAACTATGGCTACACCTTC.

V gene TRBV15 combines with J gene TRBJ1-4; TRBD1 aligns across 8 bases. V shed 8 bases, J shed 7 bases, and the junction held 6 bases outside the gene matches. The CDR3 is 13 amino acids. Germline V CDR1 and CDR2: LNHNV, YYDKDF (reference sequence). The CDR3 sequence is CATSTGGSEKLFF. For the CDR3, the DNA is TGTGCCACCTCAACAGGGGGTAGTGAAAAACTGTTTTTT.

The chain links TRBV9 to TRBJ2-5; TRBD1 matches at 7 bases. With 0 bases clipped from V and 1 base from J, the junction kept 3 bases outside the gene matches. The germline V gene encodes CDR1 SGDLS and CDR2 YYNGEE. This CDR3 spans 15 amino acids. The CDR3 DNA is TGTGCCAGCAGCGTAGGAGGGGGCGGCCAAGAGACCCAGTACTTC. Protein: CASSVGGGGQETQYF.

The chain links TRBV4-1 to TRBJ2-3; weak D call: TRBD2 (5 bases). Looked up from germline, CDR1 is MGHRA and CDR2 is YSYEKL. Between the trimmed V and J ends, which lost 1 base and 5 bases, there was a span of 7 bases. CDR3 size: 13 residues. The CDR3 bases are TGCGCCAGCAGCCAAGTGCGGGTAGATACGCAGTATTTT. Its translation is CASSQVRVDTQYF.

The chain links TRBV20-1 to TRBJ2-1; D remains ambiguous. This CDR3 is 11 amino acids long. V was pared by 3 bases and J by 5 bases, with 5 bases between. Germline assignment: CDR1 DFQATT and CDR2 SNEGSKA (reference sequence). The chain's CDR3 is CSARSDNEQFF. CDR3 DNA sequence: TGCAGTGCTAGGAGCGACAATGAGCAGTTCTTC.